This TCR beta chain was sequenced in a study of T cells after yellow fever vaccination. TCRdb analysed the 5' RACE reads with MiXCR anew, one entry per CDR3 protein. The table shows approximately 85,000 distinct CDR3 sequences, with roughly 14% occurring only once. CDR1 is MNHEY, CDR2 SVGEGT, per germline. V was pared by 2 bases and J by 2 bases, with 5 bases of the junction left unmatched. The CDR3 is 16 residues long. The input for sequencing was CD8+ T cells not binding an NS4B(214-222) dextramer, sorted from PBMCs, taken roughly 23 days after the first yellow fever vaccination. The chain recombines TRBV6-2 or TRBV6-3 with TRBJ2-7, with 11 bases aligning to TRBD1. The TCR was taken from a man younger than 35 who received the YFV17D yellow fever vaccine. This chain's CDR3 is CASSYPGTGGTYEQYV. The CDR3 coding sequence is TGTGCCAGCAGTTACCCCGGGACAGGGGGAACCTACGAGCAGTACGTC.